Below, one T cell receptor (beta chain) is given with its context. Its antigen is not identified. This may arise from a read error, as a much more abundant clone is one base away. One entry per CDR3 protein, called by TCRdb with MiXCR from the multiplex PCR reads. Altogether under 300,000 distinct CDR3 sequences are present, less than 40% being singletons, with the ten largest covering over 3.5%. The source of the sample is a study of breast tumors, draining lymph nodes, adjacent tissues. Study-level results: The lymph node origin of tumor T cells was framed as consistent with a hypothesis, not demonstrated. Compared with lymph nodes, tumors were less diverse; compared with nontumor tissue, more.

Samples came from axillary lymph nodes draining the breast cancer. Looked up from germline, CDR1 is MNHEY and CDR2 is SVGAGI. The CDR3 contains 10 residues. V lost 8 bases to trimming and J lost 8 bases, with 9 bases between them. Sequencing input: axillary lymph node tissue. J is TRBJ1-2 and V is TRBV6-5; the D is unclear. This sequence was found in a female donor with breast cancer. Some clones in this sample may be carry-over from other donors' samples. CDR3 bases: TGTGCCAGCCAGCGTCGGGGCTACACCTTC. Its translation: CASQRRGYTF.